This TCR beta chain is drawn from a study of shared clonotypes between healthy human individuals. Overall study: Three CD4 naive, three CD4 memory, two CD8 naive and one CD8 memory plate were used per donor. Study conclusions and caveats: There were few donors, and this limited the genetic and exposure-history diversity represented. Rarefaction showed sorted-subset sequencing was incomplete despite large depth. Among the subsets, naive ones generally showed larger estimated richness than memory ones.

On this clone: Its antigen remains unknown.

The data were produced by immunoSEQ multiplex PCR, yet TCRdb's version contains in-frame clones alone and is incomplete. The sample has 1 million to 1.2 million clones, around three quarters seen once. There are 12 residues in the CDR3. With 4 bases removed from V and 6 bases from J, the gap between germline ends came to 10 bases. The germline V gene encodes CDR1 SGHTS and CDR2 YDEGEE. J is TRBJ2-5 and V is TRBV5-8; no firm D call. The sequence was collected from a man younger than 35 in good health. Some clones in this sample may be carry-over from other donors' samples. The sample comprised memory CD4+ T cells from PBMCs. Subset specified: CD45RA-negative fraction. CDR3 coding DNA: TGTGCCAGCAGCACTGACAAAAAGACCCAGTACTTC. This translates into CASSTDKKTQYF.